Sequencing of this T cell receptor beta chain was carried out in a study of cytomegalovirus exposure and HLA in healthy donors. Whole-study findings and limits: Cytomegalovirus-associated TCR beta chains were listed, numbering more than 150. A classifier reportedly called cytomegalovirus status with high sensitivity and specificity. It is likely that the observed cluster of highly shared sequence variants was a sequencing artifact.

The germline V gene has CDR1 SGHTA and CDR2 FQGTGA. Trimming removed 4 bases from V and 2 bases from J; junction bases left unmatched: 11. The length of the CDR3 is 18 residues. With 60 Vbeta and 13 Jbeta primers, the PCR was carried out. In the original workflow: Roughly 11 million of the about 80 million unique TCR beta chains counted in a later analysis were shared. Generated by immunoSEQ multiplex PCR, the TCRdb table keeps only in-frame clones and is missing some. D and trimming come from the DNA, and the V and J calls and clone size come from that table. The top ten clones hold over 2% of a sample with roughly 160,000 clones, around 84% of them seen once. Notes on this clone: Its antigen remains unknown.

This chain connects TRBV7-3 to TRBJ2-3, with 11 bases lining up with TRBD2. The clonotype comes from a man aged 25 to 40 in good health and CMV-seropositive. Sequenced: PBMCs. The CDR3 region is CASSSLRTSGSYTDTQYF. DNA of the CDR3: TGTGCCAGCAGCTCCCTTCGGACTAGCGGGTCCTACACAGATACGCAGTATTTT.